These 14 T cell receptor beta chains were all obtained from the same sample, sequenced in a study of CD8+ T cells in alopecia areata. Investigators isolated RNA and reverse transcribed it into cDNA to act as the sequencing template. The assay was immunoSEQ multiplex PCR, and TCRdb's table has in-frame clones only and misses some. This table has about 70,000 clones, about 45% appearing once. The sequencing used CD8+ T cells sorted from blood, collected at week 0. These receptor sequences come from a human donor with alopecia areata.

The genes are TRBV5-4 and TRBJ2-1, with D perhaps TRBD2 (6 bases). This CDR3 has 13 residues. Germline V lookup: CDR1 SGHNT, CDR2 YYREEE (reference sequence). Deletions cut 3 bases from V and 9 bases from J, with 13 bases between. The DNA of the CDR3 is TGTGCCAGCAGCTCCGGACTAAGCGGTGAGCAGTTCTTC. Translation gives CASSSGLSGEQFF.

The V and J genes are TRBV19 and TRBJ2-5; weak D call: TRBD1 (6 bases). Germline V gene data show CDR1 as LNHDA and CDR2 as SQIVND (reference sequence). Trimming shortened V by 4 bases and J by 0 bases, and 9 bases separated the two germline ends. The CDR3 runs to 14 residues. The CDR3 spells CASSTRDNQETQYF. CDR3 nucleotide sequence: TGTGCCAGTAGTACCCGGGACAACCAAGAGACCCAGTACTTC.

The chain links TRBV4-1 to TRBJ2-2; 9 bases line up with TRBD2. The CDR3 sequence is 15 residues long. The V segment lost 10 bases and the J segment 9 bases; nucleotides outside the gene matches: 15. Germline CDR1 MGHRA, CDR2 YSYEKL. The chain's CDR3 is CATHLSGRVRRELFF. CDR3 coding DNA: TGCGCCACGCATCTTAGCGGGAGAGTCCGCCGGGAGCTGTTTTTT.

This chain uses TRBV29-1 with TRBJ2-1; the D call may be TRBD1 or TRBD2 (6 bases each). V lost 6 bases, J lost 7 bases, and 13 bases lay in between. This CDR3 region has 12 residues. Looked up from germline, CDR1 is SQVTM and CDR2 is ANQGSEA. The CDR3 here is CSVGGSGNEQFF. The CDR3 DNA reads TGCAGCGTGGGGGGCTCAGGGAATGAGCAGTTCTTC.

Only one count was recorded for this clone. J is TRBJ2-7 and V is TRBV9; 8 bases are shared with TRBD1. V was pared by 4 bases and J by 2 bases, with 5 bases of the junction left unmatched. This CDR3 spans 14 amino acids. In germline, CDR1 is SGDLS, CDR2 YYNGEE. The CDR3 bases are TGTGCCAGCAGCCAAAGGACAGGGCCCTACGAGCAGTACTTC. Translating gives CASSQRTGPYEQYF.

V usage is TRBV7-8 and J usage is TRBJ1-2, with D maybe TRBD1 (5 bases). The V and J ends lost 3 bases and 4 bases respectively, with 12 bases between them. The CDR3 runs 14 residues. CDR1 and CDR2 (germline): SGHVS, FQNEAQ. The CDR3 bases are TGTGCCAGCAGCTTGGAGGGACGACTCTATGGCTACACCTTC. This gives the protein CASSLEGRLYGYTF.

In this sample, this clone turned up a few times. This rearrangement joins TRBV7-9 to TRBJ2-7; D ambiguous. V gave up 4 bases and J gave up 0 bases, with 10 bases separating them. The CDR3 totals 14 residues. In germline, CDR1 is SEHNR, CDR2 FQNEAQ (reference sequence). CDR3 sequence: CASSSVLSSYEQYF. CDR3 nucleotides: TGTGCCAGCAGCTCAGTGTTGAGCTCCTACGAGCAGTACTTC.

The V call is TRBV28, the J call TRBJ2-7; D could derive from TRBD1 or TRBD2 (5 bases each). With 5 bases removed from V and 6 bases from J, the gap between germline ends came to 14 bases. CDR3 length: 13 residues. Germline V lookup: CDR1 MDHEN, CDR2 SYDVKM. The DNA for the CDR3 is TGTGCCAGCAGTCTGGGGGATGGGAGCGAGCAGTACTTC. This sequence encodes CASSLGDGSEQYF.

CDR3 DNA sequence: TGTGCCAGCAGTTTATCCCATGAGCAGTTCTTC. This codes for CASSLSHEQFF. The rearrangement uses TRBV28 and TRBJ2-1, with no clear D. The germline V gene has CDR1 MDHEN and CDR2 SYDVKM. CDR3 length equals 11 residues. V was pared by 1 base and J by 8 bases, with 3 bases between.

The chain uses TRBV29-1 and TRBJ1-5; D is possibly TRBD1 (6 bases). Germline V lookup: CDR1 SQVTM, CDR2 ANQGSEA. Trimming stripped 7 bases from V and 4 bases from J, with 14 bases between. The CDR3 contains 13 residues. CDR3 nucleotide sequence: TGCAGCGCGGCAGTAGGGGGGAATCAGCCCCAGCATTTT. Its protein product is CSAAVGGNQPQHF.

This chain links TRBV7-9 with TRBJ2-5; 7 bases map to TRBD1. V gave up 3 bases and J gave up 3 bases; unmatched junction bases: 10. The CDR3 has 16 residues. CDR1 SEHNR and CDR2 FQNEAQ come from the germline V gene (reference sequence). The CDR3 nucleotides are TGTGCCAGCAGCTTGGGGCCCGGGACAGCAGAAGAGACCCAGTACTTC. It is translated as CASSLGPGTAEETQYF.

This clone appeared a few times. This chain joins TRBV7-9 and TRBJ2-7; D is possibly TRBD2 (6 bases). The CDR3 loop spans 15 amino acids. V was pared by 4 bases and J by 2 bases, with 15 bases between. Germline lookup yields CDR1 SEHNR and CDR2 FQNEAQ (reference sequence). The CDR3 loop reads CASSWVEGPAYEQYF. The CDR3 DNA reads as TGTGCCAGCAGCTGGGTGGAGGGCCCGGCCTACGAGCAGTACTTC.

This clone came up a few times. The rearrangement links TRBV10-3 to TRBJ1-1; TRBD1 agrees at 11 bases. V shed 2 bases, J shed 3 bases, and the junction held 8 bases outside the gene matches. The CDR3 loop spans 17 amino acids. From germline, CDR1 is ENHRY and CDR2 SYGVKD. CDR3: CAISEPGQGAWDTEAFF. The DNA for the CDR3 is TGTGCCATCAGTGAGCCAGGACAGGGGGCTTGGGACACTGAAGCTTTCTTT.

This clone was observed once. The CDR3 nucleotides read TGCAGCGTTCATATCAGCTCCTACAATGAGCAGTTCTTC. It encodes CSVHISSYNEQFF. The chain couples TRBV29-1 to TRBJ2-1; D ambiguous. The CDR3 is 13 residues long. V shed 5 bases and J shed 0 bases, with 8 bases lying between them. Germline V gene lookup returns CDR1 SQVTM and CDR2 ANQGSEA.